The 5 T cell receptor beta chains reported below all come from one sample, sequenced in a study of beta chain features in type 1 diabetes. Study results and caveats: There was a moderate but significant shortening of TCRB CDR3s in all four CD4+ subsets of Type 1 diabetes patients.

Their antigens are not known. Sequencing targeted expressed TCRB transcripts, as all isolated RNA had been reverse transcribed. The repertoire was sequenced with immunoSEQ multiplex PCR; TCRdb's copy has only in-frame clones and lacks some. The table records a few hundred thousand clones, 24% of them present only once. The sample comprised naive CD4+ T cells from blood. All receptors come from a woman aged 30 to 39 with type 1 diabetes.

A few counts support this clone. This rearrangement joins TRBV10-3 to TRBJ1-5; no clear D gene. Trimming took 4 bases from V and 6 from J, leaving 7 bases between them. Germline-derived CDR1 and CDR2 are ENHRY and SYGVKD. This CDR3 spans 12 amino acids. In nucleotides, the CDR3 is TGTGCCATCAGTGCCCCATTTCAGCCCCAGCATTTT. Amino acids: CAISAPFQPQHF.

The chain carries TRBV10-3 and TRBJ2-3; TRBD2 matches at 11 bases. Germline assignment: CDR1 ENHRY and CDR2 SYGVKD. This CDR3 is built from 15 residues. V shed 5 bases, J shed 6 bases, and the junction held 7 bases outside the gene matches. The CDR3 loop is CAISHHSGRADTQYF. The DNA of the CDR3 is TGTGCCATCAGTCACCATAGCGGGAGGGCTGATACGCAGTATTTT.

The CDR3 DNA follows: TGTGCCAGCAGTGAGAACCTCGGGGAAAAACTGTTTTTT. Encoded protein: CASSENLGEKLFF. The rearrangement uses TRBV2 and TRBJ1-4; D ambiguous. The CDR3 has 13 residues. V lost 3 bases to trimming and J lost 8 bases, with 10 bases between them. Germline V gene lookup returns CDR1 SNHLY and CDR2 FYNNEI.

The chain employs TRBV9 and TRBJ1-2; no reliable D call. Trimming took off 0 bases at V and 3 bases at J, with 12 bases between the two ends. This CDR3 has 15 residues. The germline CDR1 and CDR2 sequences are SGDLS and YYNGEE. The CDR3 DNA reads TGTGCCAGCAGCGTAGATCGGGGTTATGACTATGGCTACACCTTC. It codes for CASSVDRGYDYGYTF.

The rearrangement joins TRBV29-1 to TRBJ2-7; 7 bases agree with TRBD2. The ends lost 3 bases at V and 3 bases at J; junction bases unmatched: 8. Germline V CDR1 and CDR2: SQVTM, ANQGSEA. The length of the CDR3 is 14 residues. This CDR3 reads CSVDREGVGYEQYF. In DNA, the CDR3 is TGCAGCGTTGACAGGGAGGGAGTTGGCTACGAGCAGTACTTC.